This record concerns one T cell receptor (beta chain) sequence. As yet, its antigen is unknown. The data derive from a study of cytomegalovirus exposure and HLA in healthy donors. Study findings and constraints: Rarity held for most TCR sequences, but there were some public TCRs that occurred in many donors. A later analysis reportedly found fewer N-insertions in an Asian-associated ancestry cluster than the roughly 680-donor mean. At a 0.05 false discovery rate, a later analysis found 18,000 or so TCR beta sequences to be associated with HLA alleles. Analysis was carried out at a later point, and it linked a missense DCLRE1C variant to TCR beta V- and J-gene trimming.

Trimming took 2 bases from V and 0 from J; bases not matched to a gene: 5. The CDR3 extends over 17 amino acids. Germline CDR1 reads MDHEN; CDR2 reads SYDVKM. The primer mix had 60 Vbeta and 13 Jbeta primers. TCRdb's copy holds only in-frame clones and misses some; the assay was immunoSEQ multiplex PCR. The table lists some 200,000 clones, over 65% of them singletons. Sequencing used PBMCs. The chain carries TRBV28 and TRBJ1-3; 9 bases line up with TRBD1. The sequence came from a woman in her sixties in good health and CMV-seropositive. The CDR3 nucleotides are TGTGCCAGCAGTTTAGGGGGGACAGGGCTCTCTGGAAACACCATATATTTT. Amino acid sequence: CASSLGGTGLSGNTIYF.